The 18 T cell receptor beta chains below come from one sample, sequenced in a study of blood T cell repertoires in COVID-19. Measured with immunoSEQ multiplex PCR; TCRdb has only the in-frame clones, and not every one. The sample contains roughly 410,000 clones, approximately 90% of which appear only once. The sequenced sample was peripheral blood. These receptors all come from a woman aged 40 to 50 with COVID-19, enrolled during active disease.

The chain couples TRBV3-1 (or the pseudogene TRBV3-2) to TRBJ1-1; 8 bases align to TRBD1. The CDR3 has 17 amino acids. Germline trimming cut 3 bases from V and 0 bases from J; bases unmatched to any gene: 9. Germline V gives CDR1 LGHDT, CDR2 YNNKEL (reference sequence). CDR3 sequence (DNA): TGTGCCAGCAGCCAGCCCCGACAGGGGAGGGTGAACACTGAAGCTTTCTTT. This sequence encodes CASSQPRQGRVNTEAFF.

The V and J genes are TRBV28 and TRBJ1-1, with TRBD1 matching over 7 bases. Germline-derived CDR1 and CDR2 are MDHEN and SYDVKM. The CDR3 extends over 15 amino acids. The V gene end was trimmed by 4 bases and the J gene end by 2 bases; junction bases not matched to a gene: 7. The CDR3 loop reads CASSSPGGRNTEAFF. CDR3 coding DNA: TGTGCCAGCAGTTCCCCAGGGGGTCGAAACACTGAAGCTTTCTTT.

This chain connects TRBV25-1 to TRBJ1-1; 7 bases are a match to TRBD1. V shed 1 base and J 5 bases; nucleotides not matched to a gene: 4. The CDR3 has 14 residues. Per the germline V gene, CDR1 is MGHDK and CDR2 is SYGVNS. The CDR3 DNA reads as TGTGCCAGCAGTGAATTGGGCAGGGGGACTGAAGCTTTCTTT. Translating it yields CASSELGRGTEAFF.

The chain recombines TRBV28 with TRBJ2-7; D possibly corresponds to TRBD1 (7 bases). Trimming stripped 1 base from V and 0 bases from J, with 13 bases between. The length of the CDR3 is 16 residues. Per germline, CDR1 MDHEN and CDR2 SYDVKM. The CDR3 DNA follows: TGTGCCAGCAGTTTATCCGCAGGGGGGACCTCCTACGAGCAGTACTTC. Its translation is CASSLSAGGTSYEQYF.

This chain links TRBV5-4 with TRBJ1-3; 8 bases map to TRBD1. Germline trimming cut 4 bases from V and 2 bases from J; bases unmatched to any gene: 5. The CDR3 length is 15 residues. Germline V gives CDR1 SGHNT, CDR2 YYREEE (reference sequence). The CDR3 protein is CASSTRTGPGNTIYF. As DNA, the CDR3 is TGTGCCAGCAGCACGCGGACAGGGCCTGGAAACACCATATATTTT. The full variable domain, with the rest looked up from reference TRBV5-4 and TRBJ1-3, is ETGVTQSPTHLIKTRGQQVTLRCSSQSGHNTVSWYQQALGQGPQFIFQYYREEENGRGNFPPRFSGLQFPNYSSELNVNALELDDSALYLCASSTRTGPGNTIYFGEGSWLTVV.

The CDR3 coding sequence is TGTGCCAGCAATCCTGAGGGTTACGCCTACGAGCAGTACTTC. Translated, it gives CASNPEGYAYEQYF. This chain joins TRBV5-5 and TRBJ2-7, with TRBD2 as a possible D gene (5 bases). V was pared by 6 bases and J by 2 bases, with 15 bases between. Germline CDR1 is SGHKS and CDR2 is YYEKEE (reference sequence). The CDR3 covers 14 residues.

V is TRBV28 and J is TRBJ1-1, with D possibly being TRBD1 (5 bases). V shed 5 bases and J shed 6 bases, with 19 bases lying between them. The CDR3 spans 15 residues. In germline, CDR1 is MDHEN, CDR2 SYDVKM. CDR3 region: CASSGVPGEFAEAFF. The CDR3 coding sequence is TGTGCCAGCAGTGGAGTTCCGGGGGAATTCGCTGAAGCTTTCTTT.

The genes are TRBV19 and TRBJ1-2; 7 bases line up with TRBD1. The CDR3 is 12 residues long. Per the germline V gene, CDR1 is LNHDA and CDR2 is SQIVND (reference sequence). With V trimmed by 8 bases and J by 4 bases, 4 bases remained unmatched. CDR3 amino acids: CASSQGTYGYTF. CDR3 nucleotides: TGTGCCAGTTCACAGGGGACCTATGGCTACACCTTC.

Notes on this clone: This may come from a read error, since a much larger clone is one base off. This same CDR3 is encoded by further DNA sequences in the sample. The gene calls are TRBV27 and TRBJ1-2, with D perhaps TRBD1 (6 bases). This CDR3 is 13 amino acids long. V shed 4 bases and J shed 2 bases, with 8 bases lying between them. In germline, CDR1 is MNHEY, CDR2 SMNVEV (reference sequence). CDR3 nucleotides: TGTGCCAGCAGTTCAACAGGGAACTATGGCTACACCTTC. Translating it yields CASSSTGNYGYTF.

The J gene is TRBJ1-2, the V gene TRBV28; possibly TRBD1 for D (5 bases). From germline, CDR1 is MDHEN and CDR2 SYDVKM. The CDR3 consists of 14 residues. V lost 4 bases to trimming and J lost 4 bases, with 13 bases between them. The CDR3 protein is CASSSGTGGYGYTF. The CDR3 nucleotides read TGTGCCAGCAGTTCAGGGACCGGGGGCTATGGCTACACCTTC.

This clone has a single count. The chain links TRBV19 to TRBJ2-7; 13 nucleotides align to TRBD2. V gave up 1 base and J gave up 3 bases; unmatched junction bases: 0. Germline V gene lookup returns CDR1 LNHDA and CDR2 SQIVND (reference sequence). The CDR3 spans 15 residues. CDR3 sequence (DNA): TGTGCCAGTAGTATAGGGACTAGCGGGAGCTACGAGCAGTACTTC. Its protein is CASSIGTSGSYEQYF.

This rearrangement joins TRBV27 to TRBJ2-7; 7 bases align to TRBD2. The V and J ends lost 4 bases and 6 bases, in that order; junction bases with no gene match: 3. CDR3 size: 12 residues. From germline, CDR1 is MNHEY and CDR2 SMNVEV (reference sequence). DNA of the CDR3: TGTGCCAGCAGTTCCGGACTAGGCGAGCAGTACTTC. Its translation: CASSSGLGEQYF.

In DNA form, the CDR3 reads TGTGCCAGCAGCTTAGCACAGGGCGGAAATGGCTACACCTTC. It specifies CASSLAQGGNGYTF. The rearrangement links TRBV7-2 to TRBJ1-2; perhaps TRBD1 as D (6 bases). In germline, CDR1 is SGHTA, CDR2 FQGNSA. This CDR3 has 14 residues. V lost 0 bases and J 6 bases, leaving 11 bases between the germline ends. The full variable domain, with the rest looked up from reference TRBV7-2 and TRBJ1-2, is GAGVSQSPSNKVTEKGKDVELRCDPISGHTALYWYRQSLGQGLEFLIYFQGNSAPDKSGLPSDRFSAERTGGSVSTLTIQRTQQEDSAVYLCASSLAQGGNGYTFGSGTRLTVV.

The sample holds one count of this clone. This sequence joins TRBV5-1 and TRBJ2-1; TRBD2 matches at 8 bases. The V gene's germline CDR1 is SGHRS and CDR2 YFSETQ. Trimming took 4 bases from V and 0 from J; bases not matched to a gene: 6. CDR3 length: 16 amino acids. CDR3 residues: CASSATSVSSYNEQFF. As DNA, the CDR3 is TGCGCCAGCAGCGCGACTAGCGTTAGCTCCTACAATGAGCAGTTCTTC.

The chain carries TRBV5-1 and TRBJ1-6; TRBD1 might be the D (5 bases). The germline V gene has CDR1 SGHRS and CDR2 YFSETQ. V was trimmed by 2 bases and J by 9 bases, leaving 15 bases between them. CDR3 length equals 15 residues. CDR3 loop: CASSFRGGISSPLHF. The CDR3, as DNA: TGCGCCAGCAGCTTTAGGGGAGGAATAAGTTCACCCCTCCACTTT.

This sequence joins TRBV4-3 and TRBJ2-5; D call uncertain. The CDR3 has 13 amino acids. The germline V gene encodes CDR1 LGHNA and CDR2 YSLEER. Trimming stripped 0 bases from V and 5 bases from J, with 7 bases between. The CDR3 bases are TGCGCCAGCAGCCAAGAGTTGAGCGAGACCCAGTACTTC. Its translation: CASSQELSETQYF.

The gene calls are TRBV6-1 and TRBJ2-7, with TRBD1 matching 8 bases. CDR1 is MNHNS and CDR2 is SASEGT in the germline V gene. The J segment lost 3 bases and the V segment lost 0 bases, leaving 10 bases of the junction unmatched. This CDR3 contains 17 residues. The CDR3 nucleotides read TGTGCCAGCAGTGAAGCGGGGACAGGTAACCCGTTCTACGAGCAGTACTTC. It specifies CASSEAGTGNPFYEQYF.

This clone was observed once. The chain has TRBV27 and TRBJ1-2; D perhaps matches TRBD1 (5 bases). CDR1 is MNHEY and CDR2 is SMNVEV in the germline V gene (reference sequence). With 0 bases removed from V and 0 bases from J, the gap between germline ends came to 14 bases. The CDR3 is made up of 17 amino acids. The chain's CDR3 is CASSLSGPRGSNYGYTF. CDR3 coding DNA: TGTGCCAGCAGTTTATCGGGCCCTCGGGGGTCTAACTATGGCTACACCTTC.